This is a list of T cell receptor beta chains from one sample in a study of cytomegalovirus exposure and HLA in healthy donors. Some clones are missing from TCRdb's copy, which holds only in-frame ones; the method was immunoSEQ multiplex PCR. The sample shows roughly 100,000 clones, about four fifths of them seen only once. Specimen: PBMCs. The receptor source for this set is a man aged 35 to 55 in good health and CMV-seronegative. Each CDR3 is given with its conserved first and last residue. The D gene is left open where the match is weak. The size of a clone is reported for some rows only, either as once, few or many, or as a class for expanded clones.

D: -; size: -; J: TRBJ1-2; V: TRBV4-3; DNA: TGCGCCAGCAGCCAAGAACGGGGGGACTATGGCTACACCTTC; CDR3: CASSQERGDYGYTF
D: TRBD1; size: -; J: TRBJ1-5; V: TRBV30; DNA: TGTGCCTGGAGTGGACAGGGGGGACAGCCCCAGCATTTT; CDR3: CAWSGQGGQPQHF
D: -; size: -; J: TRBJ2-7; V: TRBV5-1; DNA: TGCGCCAGCAGCTTGGCGGTCGGTATGTACGAGCAGTACTTC; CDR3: CASSLAVGMYEQYF
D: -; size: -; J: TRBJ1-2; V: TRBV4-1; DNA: TGCGCCAGCAGCCAAGACCGAGACTATGGCTACACCTTC; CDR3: CASSQDRDYGYTF
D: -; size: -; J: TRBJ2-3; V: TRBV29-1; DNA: TGCAGCGTTGATGGGACTCCCCTCGGGGATACGCAGTATTTT; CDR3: CSVDGTPLGDTQYF
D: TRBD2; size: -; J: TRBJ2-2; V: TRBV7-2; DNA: TGTGCCAGCAGCTCTAGCGGGGCCCACACCGGGGAGCTGTTTTTT; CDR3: CASSSSGAHTGELFF
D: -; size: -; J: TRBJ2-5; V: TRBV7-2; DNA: TGTGCCAGCAGTTGGGACAATCAAGAGACCCAGTACTTC; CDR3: CASSWDNQETQYF
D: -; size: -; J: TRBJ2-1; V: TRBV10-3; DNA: TGTGCCATTGAAAGGGCGGGATACAATGAGCAGTTCTTC; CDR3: CAIERAGYNEQFF
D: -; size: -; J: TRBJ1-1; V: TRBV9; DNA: TGTGCCAGCAGCGTAGTTAGCAGTTTGAACACTGAAGCTTTCTTT; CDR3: CASSVVSSLNTEAFF
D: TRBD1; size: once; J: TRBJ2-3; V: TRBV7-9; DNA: TGTGCCAGCAGCTCTTACAGGGGTCCGGCAGATACGCAGTATTTT; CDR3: CASSSYRGPADTQYF
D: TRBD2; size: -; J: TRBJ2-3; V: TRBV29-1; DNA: TGCAGCGTTGAAGGGACCGGGAGGGAGGGCGCAGATACGCAGTATTTT; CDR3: CSVEGTGREGADTQYF
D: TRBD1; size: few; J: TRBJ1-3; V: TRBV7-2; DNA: TGTGCCAGCAGCTGGAGAACAACAGGGGCTGGAAACACCATATATTTT; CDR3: CASSWRTTGAGNTIYF
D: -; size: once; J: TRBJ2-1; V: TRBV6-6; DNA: TGTGCCAGCAGTGCACCGGGGGGCGAGCAGTTCTTC; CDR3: CASSAPGGEQFF
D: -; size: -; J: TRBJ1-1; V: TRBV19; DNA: TGTGCCAGTAGTATGGGAGGAAGGACTGAAGCTTTCTTT; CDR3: CASSMGGRTEAFF
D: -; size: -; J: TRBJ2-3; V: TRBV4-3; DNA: TGCGCCAGCAGCCAAGGACCGACAGGAACAACCACAGATACGCAGTATTTT; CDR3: CASSQGPTGTTTDTQYF
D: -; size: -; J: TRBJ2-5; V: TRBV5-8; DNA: TGTGCCAGCAGCCCCGGAGGCCGGGCCGGCGCTTGGACCCAGTACTTC; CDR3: CASSPGGRAGAWTQYF
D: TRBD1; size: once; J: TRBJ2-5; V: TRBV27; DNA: TGTGCCAGCAGCCTTTCCGGGACAGCAGGAGAGACCCAGTACTTC; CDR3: CASSLSGTAGETQYF
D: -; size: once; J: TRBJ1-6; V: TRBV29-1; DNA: TGCAGCGTTGAAGATGGCGCGGGGCCGGGTTCACCCCTCCACTTT; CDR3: CSVEDGAGPGSPLHF
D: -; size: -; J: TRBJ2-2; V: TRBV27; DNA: TGTGCCAGCAACTTGGGGGGCACCGGGGAGCTGTTTTTT; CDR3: CASNLGGTGELFF
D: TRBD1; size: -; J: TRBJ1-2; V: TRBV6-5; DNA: TGTGCCAGCAGTTCGGGACAGCGTAACTATGGCTACACCTTC; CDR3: CASSSGQRNYGYTF
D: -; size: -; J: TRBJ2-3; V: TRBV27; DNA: TGTGCCAGCAGTTTAGGAGGGAGTGGCCCAGATACGCAGTATTTT; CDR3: CASSLGGSGPDTQYF
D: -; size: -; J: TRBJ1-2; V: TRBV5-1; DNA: TGCGCCAGCAGCTTGGTTGCAGGAACCTATGGCTACACCTTC; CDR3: CASSLVAGTYGYTF
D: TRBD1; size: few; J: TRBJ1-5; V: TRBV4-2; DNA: TGTGCCAGCAGAGAGACAGGGGCGAGCAATCAGCCCCAGCATTTT; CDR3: CASRETGASNQPQHF
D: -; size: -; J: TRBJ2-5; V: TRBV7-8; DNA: TGTGCCAGCAGACGGACAGCCCAAGAGACCCAGTACTTC; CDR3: CASRRTAQETQYF
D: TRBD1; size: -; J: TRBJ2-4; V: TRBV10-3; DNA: TGTGCCATCAGTGAGTCAGGACAGGCCGTAGCCAAAAACATTCAGTACTTC; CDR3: CAISESGQAVAKNIQYF
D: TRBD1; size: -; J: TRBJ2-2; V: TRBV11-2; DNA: TGTGCCAGCAGCGAGCTCCGGGACAGGAGGCGTTGGGGTTCTTTT; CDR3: CASSELRDRRRWGSF
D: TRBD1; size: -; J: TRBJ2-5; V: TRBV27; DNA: TGTGCCAGCAGTTCCCGGGACAGCAGACAGACCCAGTACTTC; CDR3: CASSSRDSRQTQYF
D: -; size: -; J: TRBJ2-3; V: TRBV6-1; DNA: TGTGCCAGCAGGCCCGGCAGGTCGGGCACAGATACGCAGTATTTT; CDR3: CASRPGRSGTDTQYF
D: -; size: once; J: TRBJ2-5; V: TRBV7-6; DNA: TGTGCCAGCAGCTACGACAGTCAAGAGACCCAGTACTTC; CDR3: CASSYDSQETQYF
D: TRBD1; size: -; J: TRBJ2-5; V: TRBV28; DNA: TGTGCCAGCACCCCGACCGGGACAGGGGAAGAGACCCAGTACTTC; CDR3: CASTPTGTGEETQYF
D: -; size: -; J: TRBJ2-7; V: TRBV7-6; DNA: TGTGCCAGCAGCCCCCGACTACCTGCCTACGAGCAGTACTTC; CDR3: CASSPRLPAYEQYF
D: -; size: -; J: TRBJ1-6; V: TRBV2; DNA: TGTGCCAGCAGTGAGGCAGGCCTGGGTAATTCACCCCTCCACTTT; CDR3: CASSEAGLGNSPLHF
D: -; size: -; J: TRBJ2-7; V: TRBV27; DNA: TGTGCCAGCAGTTACCCAGGGTACGAGCAGTACTTC; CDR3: CASSYPGYEQYF
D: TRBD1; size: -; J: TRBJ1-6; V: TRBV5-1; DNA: TGCGCCAGCAGCTTAATCCGACAGGGTTCTTCACCCCTCCACTTT; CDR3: CASSLIRQGSSPLHF
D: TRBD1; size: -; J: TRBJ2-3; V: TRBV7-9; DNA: TGTGCCACCCCCAAGGGGGCAACTAGCACAGATACGCAGTATTTT; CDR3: CATPKGATSTDTQYF
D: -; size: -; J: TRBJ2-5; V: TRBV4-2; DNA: TGTGCCAGCAGCCAATCCGACTCCGTAGAGACCCAGTACTTC; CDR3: CASSQSDSVETQYF
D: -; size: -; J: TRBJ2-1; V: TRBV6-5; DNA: TGTGCCAGCAGTCAGGGGGACTTAGGTCAGTTCTTC; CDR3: CASSQGDLGQFF
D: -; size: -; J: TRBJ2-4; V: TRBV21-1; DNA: TGTGCCAGCAGCAGGGGCCAGAGAGCCAAAAACATTCAGTACTTC; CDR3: CASSRGQRAKNIQYF